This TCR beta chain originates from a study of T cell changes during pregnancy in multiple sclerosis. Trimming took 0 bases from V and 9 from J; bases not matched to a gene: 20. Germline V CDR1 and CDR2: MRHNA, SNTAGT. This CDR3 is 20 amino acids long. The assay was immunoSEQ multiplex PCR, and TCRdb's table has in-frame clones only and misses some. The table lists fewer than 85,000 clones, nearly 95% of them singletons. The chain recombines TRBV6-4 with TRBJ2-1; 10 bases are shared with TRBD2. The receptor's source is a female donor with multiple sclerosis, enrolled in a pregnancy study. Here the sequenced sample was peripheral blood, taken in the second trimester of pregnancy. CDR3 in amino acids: CASSDSSRGSGRFESGEQFF. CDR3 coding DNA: TGTGCCAGCAGTGACTCGAGTCGGGGTAGCGGGAGGTTTGAAAGTGGTGAGCAGTTCTTC.